This T cell receptor beta chain came from a study of Ad26.COV2.S vaccination and SARS-CoV-2 variants. Data came from immunoSEQ multiplex PCR; TCRdb stores just in-frame clones and leaves some out. Of 350,000 to 500,000 clones listed, about 91% were seen once; the top ten hold 2.5% to 3%. General study findings and limits: Possibly, TCR breadth and depth analyses underestimated total T cell responses.

Treatment noted: 15 to 20 received Ad26.COV2.S at low or high dose, single or two shots; 5 received placebo; per-sample allocation not given. Sampling was done on day 63 after the first vaccine or placebo injection. Regarding this clone: The antigen is not known.

The receptor was derived from a person between 18 and 60 years old who received the Ad26.COV2.S COVID-19 vaccine or a placebo. Sequenced here: peripheral blood, sampled in a trial of Ad26.COV2.S vaccine versus placebo.

DNA of the CDR3: TGCGCCAGCAGTACCTACTCCTACGAGCAGTACTTC. The encoded protein is CASSTYSYEQYF. This chain links TRBV10-2 with TRBJ2-7, with D unresolved. V gave up 5 bases and J gave up 0 bases, with 5 bases separating them. The length of the CDR3 is 12 residues. Germline CDR1 is WSHSY and CDR2 is SAAADI.